The clone carrying this T cell receptor beta chain was recorded many times. The target antigen is unknown. In germline, CDR1 is SQVTM, CDR2 ANQGSEA. Trimming took 2 bases from V and 10 from J, leaving 15 bases between them. This CDR3 is built from 13 residues. This sample is drawn from a study of post-analysis software for immune sequencing data. Findings and limits, study-wide: Higher frequency in patients than in controls was seen for about five TRBV segments, with TRBV5-6, TRBV5-1 and TRBV20-1 among them. Strong co-clustering by F measure was evident for samples that had been prepared in the same batch.

Libraries were made from TCR beta cDNA, and they carried unique molecular identifiers. TCRdb re-called the PCR reads with MiXCR, one entry per CDR3 protein. In the table there are 150,000 to 200,000 distinct CDR3 sequences, roughly 35% of which are singletons. The chain carries TRBV29-1 and TRBJ2-1; TRBD2 might be the D (6 bases). The receptor's source is a girl aged 10-17 years with multiple sclerosis. The sample consisted of blood, taken after autologous hematopoietic stem cell transplantation. The chain's CDR3 is CSVEPTSTREQFF. The CDR3 coding sequence is TGCAGCGTTGAACCGACTAGTACTCGGGAGCAGTTCTTC.